This TCR beta chain comes out of a study of cytomegalovirus exposure and HLA in healthy donors. Those who donated were healthy bone marrow donors. Study-wide results and caveats: The study labeled 164 TCR beta chains cytomegalovirus-associated. The only immune exposure information that was available was CMV serostatus.

From germline, CDR1 is SQVTM and CDR2 ANQGSEA. The V and J ends lost 4 bases and 6 bases, in that order; junction bases with no gene match: 7. The CDR3 has 14 residues. Primers: 60 Vbeta forward and 13 Jbeta reverse. The repertoire was sequenced with immunoSEQ multiplex PCR; TCRdb's copy has only in-frame clones and lacks some. This table has roughly 100,000 clones, approximately 64% appearing once. As for this clone: The antigen remains unidentified.

This sequence originates from a woman in her 50s in good health and CMV-seronegative. The chain carries TRBV29-1 and TRBJ2-1; 9 bases are a match to TRBD2. Sequencing was done on a sample of PBMCs. CDR3 sequence: CSVVGLAGSNEQFF. As DNA, the CDR3 is TGCAGCGTTGTAGGGCTAGCGGGGAGCAATGAGCAGTTCTTC.